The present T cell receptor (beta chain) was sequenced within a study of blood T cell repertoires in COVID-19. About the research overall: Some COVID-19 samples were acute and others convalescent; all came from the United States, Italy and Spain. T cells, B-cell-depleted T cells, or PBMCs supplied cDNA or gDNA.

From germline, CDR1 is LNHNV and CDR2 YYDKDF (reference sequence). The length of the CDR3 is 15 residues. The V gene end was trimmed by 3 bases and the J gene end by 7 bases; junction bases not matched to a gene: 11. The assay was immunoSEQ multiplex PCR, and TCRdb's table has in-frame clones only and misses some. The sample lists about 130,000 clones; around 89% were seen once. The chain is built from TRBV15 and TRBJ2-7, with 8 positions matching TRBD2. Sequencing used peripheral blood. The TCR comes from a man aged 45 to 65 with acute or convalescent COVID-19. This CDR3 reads CATSRVREGREEQYF. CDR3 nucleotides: TGTGCCACCAGCAGGGTACGGGAGGGCCGTGAAGAGCAGTACTTC. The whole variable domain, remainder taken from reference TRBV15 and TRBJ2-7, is DAMVIQNPRYQVTQFGKPVTLSCSQTLNHNVMYWYQQKSSQAPKLLFHYYDKDFNNEADTPDNFQSRRPNTSFCFLDIRSPGLGDTAMYLCATSRVREGREEQYFGPGTRLTVT.